The 9 T cell receptor beta chains reported below all come from one sample, sequenced in a study of radiotherapy plus CTLA-4 blockade in lung cancer. Some clones are missing from TCRdb's copy, which holds only in-frame ones; the method was immunoSEQ multiplex PCR. The table shows around 80,000 clones, with around 83% occurring only once. Source: peripheral blood, taken from a patient treated with radiotherapy plus ipilimumab. The receptors were gathered from a human donor with non-small cell lung cancer who had stable disease on radiotherapy plus ipilimumab.

The chain carries TRBV9 and TRBJ2-7; TRBD2 might be the D (6 bases). Germline CDR1 reads SGDLS; CDR2 reads YYNGEE. The CDR3 runs 13 residues. V lost 0 bases to trimming and J lost 5 bases, with 9 bases between them. CDR3 sequence (DNA): TGTGCCAGCAGCGTAGGGGGGGAGAACGAGCAGTACTTC. Translation gives CASSVGGENEQYF.

The chain employs TRBV27 and TRBJ1-3; weak D call: TRBD1 (6 bases). Germline values: CDR1 MNHEY, CDR2 SMNVEV (reference sequence). This CDR3 spans 18 amino acids. The V end was cut by 2 bases, the J end by 2 bases, with 19 bases between. The CDR3 DNA is TGTGCCAGCAGTTTAAATCCCCCCCAATCAGGGGCTGGAAACACCATATATTTT. Its translation: CASSLNPPQSGAGNTIYF.

The V gene is TRBV6-1, the J gene TRBJ1-1; D perhaps matches TRBD1 (5 bases). The CDR3 extends over 13 amino acids. Germline CDR1 reads MNHNS; CDR2 reads SASEGT. Deletions cut 7 bases from V and 1 base from J, with 10 bases between. CDR3 nucleotides: TGTGCCAGCACCTTAGGACAGAACACTGAAGCTTTCTTT. Its translation is CASTLGQNTEAFF.

Only one count was recorded for this clone. The rearrangement links TRBV5-1 to TRBJ2-5; D remains ambiguous. The germline V and J ends were trimmed by 4 bases and 2 bases, with 12 bases remaining between them. This CDR3 is built from 14 residues. In germline, CDR1 is SGHRS, CDR2 YFSETQ. Written as DNA, the CDR3 is TGCGCCAGCAGCCCGATGACGGGTCAAGAGACCCAGTACTTC. Translation: CASSPMTGQETQYF. The full variable domain, with the rest looked up from reference TRBV5-1 and TRBJ2-5, is KAGVTQTPRYLIKTRGQQVTLSCSPISGHRSVSWYQQTPGQGLQFLFEYFSETQRNKGNFPGRFSGRQFSNSRSEMNVSTLELGDSALYLCASSPMTGQETQYFGPGTRLLVL.

DNA of the CDR3: TGTGCCAGCAGCCAAGAAGTGGGCGGGGGCTCCTACGAGCAGTACTTC. Translated, it gives CASSQEVGGGSYEQYF. The chain employs TRBV4-2 and TRBJ2-5; 7 bases map to TRBD2. The J call may be wrong; the DNA end is better matched by TRBJ2-7. The V gene's germline CDR1 is LGHNA and CDR2 YNFKEQ. CDR3 length: 16 residues.

CDR3 amino acids: CASSLSRLAGGYEQYF. The CDR3 DNA sequence: TGTGCCAGCAGTTTATCGCGGCTAGCGGGAGGCTACGAGCAGTACTTC. This chain connects TRBV27 to TRBJ2-7; 11 nucleotides align to TRBD2. The CDR3 is 16 residues long. The junction had 4 bases not matched to a gene; V was cut back by 0 bases and J by 3 bases. Looked up from germline, CDR1 is MNHEY and CDR2 is SMNVEV (reference sequence).

The V gene is TRBV5-1, the J gene TRBJ2-2, with D possibly called TRBD1 or TRBD2 (6 bases each). Trimming shortened V by 4 bases and J by 7 bases, and 14 bases separated the two germline ends. This CDR3 has 14 residues. CDR1 is SGHRS and CDR2 is YFSETQ in the germline V gene. The CDR3 loop reads CASSKGEVGGELFF. The CDR3 region has the DNA TGCGCCAGCAGCAAGGGGGAGGTCGGCGGGGAGCTGTTTTTT.

The V and J genes are TRBV5-1 and TRBJ2-2; TRBD2 matches at 9 bases. Germline V gene lookup returns CDR1 SGHRS and CDR2 YFSETQ. This CDR3 is built from 16 residues. The V and J ends lost 0 bases and 4 bases, in that order; junction bases with no gene match: 4. In DNA form, the CDR3 reads TGCGCCAGCAGCTTGGTCGCGGGAGGGGGCACCGGGGAGCTGTTTTTT. Translation gives CASSLVAGGGTGELFF.

This chain uses TRBV9 with TRBJ2-7; no firm D call. Germline V gene lookup returns CDR1 SGDLS and CDR2 YYNGEE. V lost 0 bases and J 0 bases, leaving 10 bases between the germline ends. There are 15 residues in the CDR3. CDR3 in amino acids: CASSVAAVSSYEQYF. CDR3 nucleotides: TGTGCCAGCAGCGTAGCGGCGGTAAGCTCCTACGAGCAGTACTTC.